Shown below are 15 T cell receptor beta chains from a single sample sequenced in a study of PD-1 blockade in classical Hodgkin lymphoma. The table came from immunoSEQ multiplex PCR; TCRdb's copy has only in-frame clones and leaves some out. Among over 85,000 clones, approximately 90% were seen once, and the ten largest hold approximately 3%. Time point denoted: cycle 4 day 1 (C4D1), after more than five weeks of nivolumab. Each of the patients experienced relapse following autologous stem cell transplantation, and their brentuximab vedotin exposure differed. The input for sequencing was peripheral blood mononuclear cells (PBMCs), taken before the fourth cycle of nivolumab. Receptors were obtained from a human donor with classical Hodgkin lymphoma.

As regards this clone: This CDR3 is also generated by other DNA sequences in the sample. The chain couples TRBV11-3 to TRBJ2-3; D uncertain. The germline V gene has CDR1 SGHNT and CDR2 YENEEA. There are 14 residues in the CDR3. Trimming pared 1 base from V and 0 bases from J, leaving 5 bases between. In nucleotides, the CDR3 is TGTGCCAGCAGCTTAGGCCGAAGCACAGATACGCAGTATTTT. Its protein is CASSLGRSTDTQYF. The variable domain in full, completed from reference TRBV11-3 and TRBJ2-3, reads EAGVVQSPRYKIIEKKQPVAFWCNPISGHNTLYWYLQNLGQGPELLIRYENEEAVDDSQLPKDRFSAERLKGVDSTLKIQPAELGDSAVYLCASSLGRSTDTQYFGPGTRLTVL.

The chain couples TRBV7-3 to TRBJ2-3; TRBD2 matches 9 bases. Trimming took 3 bases from V and 2 from J; bases not matched to a gene: 3. CDR1 is SGHTA and CDR2 is FQGTGA in the germline V gene. The CDR3 contains 15 residues. CDR3 residues: CASSFLAGHTDTQYF. The DNA for the CDR3 is TGTGCCAGCAGCTTCCTAGCGGGGCACACAGATACGCAGTATTTT.

The chain couples TRBV7-2 to TRBJ2-7; D unresolved. Germline V gene data show CDR1 as SGHTA and CDR2 as FQGNSA. Trimming left V 2 bases short and J 5 bases short, with 7 bases between. The CDR3 spans 12 residues. The CDR3 loop reads CASSLPGDEQYF. The CDR3 nucleotides are TGTGCCAGCAGCTTACCTGGGGACGAGCAGTACTTC.

The chain combines TRBV30 with TRBJ1-6; TRBD1 aligns across 7 bases. CDR1 is GTSNPN, CDR2 SVGIG, per germline (reference sequence). The J segment lost 9 bases and the V segment lost 6 bases, leaving 8 bases of the junction unmatched. The CDR3 has 13 residues. CDR3 coding DNA: TGTGCCTGCCAACAGGGGTTGAGTTCACCCCTCCACTTT. Translating gives CACQQGLSSPLHF.

About this clone: The same CDR3 can be traced to other DNA sequences in this sample. The chain carries TRBV27 and TRBJ1-5; the D gene is possibly TRBD1 (5 bases). The CDR3 sequence is 15 residues long. V was cut by 6 bases and J by 1 base, with 13 bases left in between. CDR1 is MNHEY and CDR2 is SMNVEV in the germline V gene (reference sequence). The CDR3 is CASSQQGQSNQPQHF. Here the CDR3 DNA reads TGTGCCAGCAGCCAGCAGGGTCAGAGCAATCAGCCCCAGCATTTT.

V and J are TRBV28 and TRBJ1-1; TRBD1 is a possible D gene (5 bases). Germline V gives CDR1 MDHEN, CDR2 SYDVKM. Trimming removed 4 bases from V and 1 base from J, with 13 bases in between. The CDR3 has 15 residues. The CDR3 is CASSSPTRGNTEAFF. CDR3 nucleotides: TGTGCCAGCAGTTCACCGACGAGGGGGAACACTGAAGCTTTCTTT. The variable domain in full, completed from reference TRBV28 and TRBJ1-1, reads DVKVTQSSRYLVKRTGEKVFLECVQDMDHENMFWYRQDPGLGLRLIYFSYDVKMKEKGDIPEGYSVSREKKERFSLILESASTNQTSMYLCASSSPTRGNTEAFFGQGTRLTVV.

The chain couples TRBV2 to TRBJ2-1; TRBD1 matches at 7 bases. This CDR3 region has 15 residues. After removal of 8 bases from V and 4 bases from J, the junction contained 11 bases not matched to a gene. CDR1 and CDR2 (germline): SNHLY, FYNNEI. The CDR3 loop is CASPVVRDRYNEQFF. CDR3 sequence (DNA): TGTGCCAGCCCGGTCGTCCGGGACAGATACAATGAGCAGTTCTTC.

The V call is TRBV7-2, the J call TRBJ2-4; the D gene is possibly TRBD1 (6 bases). The CDR3 loop spans 16 amino acids. Deletions cut 5 bases from V and 0 bases from J, with 14 bases between. CDR1 is SGHTA and CDR2 is FQGNSA in the germline V gene. The CDR3 bases are TGTGCCAGCAGCCCGTCAGGGGCCCTAGCCAAAAACATTCAGTACTTC. Its translation: CASSPSGALAKNIQYF.

Comments on this clone: The germline gene is not matched at one end of the junction; a read error may be the cause. The rearrangement uses TRBV6-1 and TRBJ1-2, with D hard to call. Per the germline V gene, CDR1 is MNHNS and CDR2 is SASEGT. This CDR3 is built from 14 residues. The CDR3: CANSLRTALGGYTF. For the CDR3, the DNA is TGTGCCAACAGTCTCCGGACGGCTCTGGGTGGCTACACCTTC.

This chain's CDR3 is CASSKDRFLATRSYEQYF. The CDR3 nucleotides read TGTGCCAGCAGTAAAGACAGGTTTTTGGCTACTCGCTCCTACGAGCAGTACTTC. The gene calls are TRBV2 and TRBJ2-7, with a possible D match to TRBD1 (6 bases). V was pared by 5 bases and J by 0 bases, with 23 bases between. This CDR3 has 18 residues. The germline gives CDR1 SNHLY, CDR2 FYNNEI. Full variable domain (remainder filled in from reference TRBV2 and TRBJ2-7): EPEVTQTPSHQVTQMGQEVILRCVPISNHLYFYWYRQILGQKVEFLVSFYNNEISEKSEIFDDQFSVERPDGSNFTLKIRSTKLEDSAMYFCASSKDRFLATRSYEQYFGPGTRLTVT.

This chain joins TRBV10-3 and TRBJ2-1, with 11 bases aligning to TRBD2. Germline assignment: CDR1 ENHRY and CDR2 SYGVKD. The ends lost 3 bases at V and 7 bases at J; junction bases unmatched: 8. The CDR3 has 16 residues. The CDR3 region is CAISDLSGGAANEQFF. For the CDR3, the DNA is TGTGCCATCAGTGACCTTAGCGGGGGGGCCGCGAATGAGCAGTTCTTC.

CDR3 loop: CASSIGLAGKASYNEQFF. The DNA for the CDR3 is TGTGCCAGCAGCATTGGACTAGCGGGGAAAGCCTCCTACAATGAGCAGTTCTTC. The chain couples TRBV11-2 to TRBJ2-1, with 12 nucleotides matching TRBD2. The V gene's germline CDR1 is SGHAT and CDR2 FQNNGV. The CDR3 sequence is 18 residues long. V trimming: 5 bases; J trimming: 0 bases; junction bases outside the gene matches: 8.

The chain has TRBV6-6 and TRBJ1-1; 8 bases agree with TRBD1. The germline CDR1 and CDR2 sequences are MNHNY and SVGAGI (reference sequence). After removal of 6 bases from V and 6 bases from J, the junction contained 6 bases not matched to a gene. There are 13 residues in the CDR3. DNA for the CDR3: TGTGCCAGCAGACAAACAGGGGGAGCTGAAGCTTTCTTT. Amino acids: CASRQTGGAEAFF.

This clone ranks as medium-sized. The chain combines TRBV7-9 with TRBJ2-2; 8 bases are shared with TRBD2. The V segment lost 3 bases and the J segment 6 bases; nucleotides outside the gene matches: 3. The V gene's germline CDR1 is SEHNR and CDR2 FQNEAQ (reference sequence). CDR3 length: 14 amino acids. CDR3 loop: CASSFQRGPGELFF. The CDR3 DNA sequence: TGTGCCAGCAGCTTTCAGCGGGGGCCCGGGGAGCTGTTTTTT.

The gene calls are TRBV11-2 and TRBJ1-1; D not resolved. CDR3 length: 15 residues. The V and J ends lost 3 bases and 1 base respectively, with 12 bases between them. Germline V gene sequence: CDR1 SGHAT, CDR2 FQNNGV. The CDR3 sequence is CASSFRPGSNTEAFF. CDR3 nucleotide sequence: TGTGCCAGCAGCTTTCGTCCGGGCTCGAACACTGAAGCTTTCTTT.